This T cell receptor beta chain appears in the sequencing data of a study of cytomegalovirus exposure and HLA in healthy donors. General study results and limits: A later analysis linked around 15,000 TCR beta sequences to HLA alleles at 0.05 false discovery rate. The classifier reportedly diagnosed cytomegalovirus status with high sensitivity and specificity. In a later analysis, TCR beta V- and J-gene trimming showed a link to a missense DCLRE1C variant. Earlier analysis yielded a pattern in which most TCR beta V segments were productive about 90% or about 30% of the time.

On this clone itself: Its antigen is still unknown.

V lost 0 bases and J lost 2, with 10 bases in between. The CDR3 spans 15 residues. The germline gives CDR1 SNHLY, CDR2 FYNNEI. PCR involved 60 Vbeta and 13 Jbeta primers. Generated by immunoSEQ multiplex PCR, the TCRdb table keeps only in-frame clones and is missing some. The profile shows about 160,000 clones, around 73% of them singletons. The sequence was obtained from a male donor in good health and CMV-seronegative. Source material: PBMCs. The chain couples TRBV2 to TRBJ1-2; D is perhaps TRBD1 (6 bases). The CDR3 coding sequence is TGTGCCAGCAGTGAAGCCCGGGGGGCGAACTATGGCTACACCTTC. Its translation: CASSEARGANYGYTF.